Listed below are T cell receptor beta chains from one sample, sequenced in a study of blood T cells in healthy people across ages. TCRdb reprocessed the 5' RACE reads with MiXCR, giving one entry per CDR3 protein. The repertoire consists of 450,000 to 600,000 distinct CDR3 sequences, with 25% to 35% occurring once and the leading ten covering roughly 3.5%. This same sample was also part of a study on T cells of mothers and their children.

The material sequenced was blood. Receptors were obtained from a boy aged 2-9 years in good health. Both conserved end residues are part of each CDR3. A D gene is named only where the DNA matches it firmly. The size entry is marked missing in some rows and otherwise reads once, few, many or a size class.

TRBJ1-2 | TRBD1 | few | TRBV20-1 | CSVAGQGANGYTF | TGCAGTGTCGCGGGACAGGGGGCTAATGGCTACACCTTC
TRBJ2-7 | . | . | TRBV29-1 | CSVSGTGPYEQYF | TGCAGCGTGTCCGGGACCGGTCCTTACGAGCAGTACTTC
TRBJ2-5 | TRBD2 | few | TRBV10-2 | CATRLAGEETQYF | TGCGCCACCAGACTAGCGGGAGAAGAGACCCAGTACTTC
TRBJ2-1 | TRBD2 | . | TRBV7-2 | CASSLLTGGYNEQFF | TGTGCCAGCAGCTTGTTAACGGGAGGGTACAATGAGCAGTTCTTC
TRBJ1-5 | . | once | TRBV7-2 | CASSLDYGNQPQHF | TGTGCCAGCAGCTTAGATTATGGAAATCAGCCCCAGCATTTT
TRBJ2-1 | . | . | TRBV12-3/TRBV12-4 | CASSGDRRQFF | TGTGCCAGCAGTGGCGACAGAAGGCAGTTCTTC
TRBJ1-2 | TRBD1 | . | TRBV5-5 | CASSGTGGANYGYTF | TGTGCCAGCAGCGGGACAGGGGGGGCTAACTATGGCTACACCTTC
TRBJ2-1 | . | . | TRBV28 | CASSFKSRQTRRVYNEQFF | TGTGCCAGCAGCTTCAAATCCCGACAGACGAGGAGGGTTTACAATGAGCAGTTCTTC
TRBJ1-4 | TRBD1 | few | TRBV5-1 | CASSSGTGGQGDEKLFF | TGCGCCAGCAGCTCCGGGACAGGGGGCCAAGGGGATGAAAAACTGTTTTTT
TRBJ2-5 | . | many | TRBV29-1 | CSVRRGGVGETQYF | TGCAGCGTTCGCAGGGGCGGTGTAGGAGAGACCCAGTACTTC